A selection of T cell receptor beta chains follows, all from one sample in a study of shared clonotypes between healthy human individuals. TCRdb keeps only in-frame clones here, not all; method: immunoSEQ multiplex PCR. The table shows about 1 million clones, with approximately 72% occurring only once. Sequencing was performed on memory CD4+ T cells sorted from blood. The source is a man aged 18 to 30 in good health. Each CDR3 is given with its conserved first and last residue. Each record gives: D gene, J gene, V gene, clone size, CDR3 protein, CDR3 DNA. The D gene is left open where the match is weak. Some rows mark clone size as missing; the rest say once, few, many or name a class of expanded clone.

D gene: TRBD2; J gene: TRBJ2-7; V gene: TRBV10-3; clone size: NA; CDR3 protein: CAIKGGEGTYEQYF; CDR3 DNA: TGTGCCATCAAAGGCGGGGAGGGTACGTACGAGCAGTACTTC
D gene: NA; J gene: TRBJ1-4; V gene: TRBV5-8; clone size: NA; CDR3 protein: CASSGRTATNEKLFF; CDR3 DNA: TGTGCCAGCAGCGGGAGGACAGCAACTAATGAAAAACTGTTTTTT
D gene: NA; J gene: TRBJ2-7; V gene: TRBV18; clone size: NA; CDR3 protein: CASSPGRYSYEQYF; CDR3 DNA: TGTGCCAGCTCACCGGGACGGTACTCCTACGAGCAGTACTTC
D gene: TRBD1; J gene: TRBJ1-5; V gene: TRBV7-9; clone size: few; CDR3 protein: CASSPLGDRNQPQHF; CDR3 DNA: TGTGCCAGCAGCCCACTCGGGGACAGAAATCAGCCCCAGCATTTT
D gene: NA; J gene: TRBJ1-1; V gene: TRBV6-4; clone size: NA; CDR3 protein: CASSESGATRGVNTEAFF; CDR3 DNA: TGTGCCAGCAGTGAGTCAGGGGCGACTCGAGGGGTTAACACTGAAGCTTTCTTT
D gene: NA; J gene: TRBJ1-2; V gene: TRBV10-3; clone size: few; CDR3 protein: CAISEASREDGYTF; CDR3 DNA: TGTGCCATCAGTGAGGCTTCCAGGGAGGATGGCTACACCTTC
D gene: NA; J gene: TRBJ1-1; V gene: TRBV14; clone size: NA; CDR3 protein: CASSQVSMNTEAFF; CDR3 DNA: TGTGCCAGCAGCCAAGTAAGCATGAACACTGAAGCTTTCTTT
D gene: NA; J gene: TRBJ1-1; V gene: TRBV19; clone size: NA; CDR3 protein: CASNSFMNTEAFF; CDR3 DNA: TGTGCCAGTAACTCTTTCATGAACACTGAAGCTTTCTTT
D gene: NA; J gene: TRBJ2-2; V gene: TRBV5-6; clone size: few; CDR3 protein: CASSKQYTGELFF; CDR3 DNA: TGTGCCAGCAGTAAACAGTACACCGGGGAGCTGTTTTTT
D gene: TRBD2; J gene: TRBJ2-3; V gene: TRBV10-3; clone size: few; CDR3 protein: CAISLTSGGIRTDTQYF; CDR3 DNA: TGTGCCATCAGCTTAACTAGCGGGGGAATACGCACAGATACGCAGTATTTT
D gene: TRBD1; J gene: TRBJ2-5; V gene: TRBV19; clone size: NA; CDR3 protein: CASRDRRETQYF; CDR3 DNA: TGTGCCAGCCGGGACAGGCGAGAGACCCAGTACTTC
D gene: NA; J gene: TRBJ1-1; V gene: TRBV28; clone size: few; CDR3 protein: CAATQGMNTEAFF; CDR3 DNA: TGTGCCGCCACGCAGGGCATGAACACTGAAGCTTTCTTT
D gene: NA; J gene: TRBJ2-3; V gene: TRBV4-3; clone size: NA; CDR3 protein: CASSHGQGSTDTQYF; CDR3 DNA: TGCGCCAGCAGCCATGGCCAGGGCAGCACAGATACGCAGTATTTT
D gene: TRBD2; J gene: TRBJ2-3; V gene: TRBV10-3; clone size: NA; CDR3 protein: CAILAGVGDTQYF; CDR3 DNA: TGTGCCATCCTAGCGGGGGTTGGGGATACGCAGTATTTT
D gene: NA; J gene: TRBJ2-6; V gene: TRBV6-1; clone size: many; CDR3 protein: CASSERSLSSGANVLTF; CDR3 DNA: TGTGCCAGCAGTGAAAGGAGTCTCAGCTCTGGGGCCAACGTCCTGACTTTC
D gene: NA; J gene: TRBJ2-7; V gene: TRBV10-3; clone size: NA; CDR3 protein: CATGGQEYYEQYF; CDR3 DNA: TGTGCCACCGGGGGGCAGGAGTACTACGAGCAGTACTTC
D gene: NA; J gene: TRBJ1-4; V gene: TRBV10-2; clone size: NA; CDR3 protein: CASSRDPTNEKLFF; CDR3 DNA: TGCGCCAGCTCACGGGACCCAACTAATGAAAAACTGTTTTTT
D gene: TRBD2; J gene: TRBJ2-7; V gene: TRBV30; clone size: once; CDR3 protein: CAWSETSGPYEQYF; CDR3 DNA: TGTGCCTGGAGTGAGACTAGCGGCCCCTACGAGCAGTACTTC
D gene: TRBD1; J gene: TRBJ2-2; V gene: TRBV6-5; clone size: NA; CDR3 protein: CASSEQGSTGELFF; CDR3 DNA: TGTGCCAGCAGTGAACAGGGGAGCACCGGGGAGCTGTTTTTT
D gene: NA; J gene: TRBJ2-1; V gene: TRBV29-1; clone size: once; CDR3 protein: CSGDGTRNEQFF; CDR3 DNA: TGCAGCGGAGACGGGACAAGGAATGAGCAGTTCTTC
D gene: NA; J gene: TRBJ1-1; V gene: TRBV25-1; clone size: few; CDR3 protein: CASSVTGNTEAFF; CDR3 DNA: TGTGCCAGCAGTGTAACAGGGAACACTGAAGCTTTCTTT
D gene: TRBD1; J gene: TRBJ2-2; V gene: TRBV5-1; clone size: NA; CDR3 protein: CASTNSGTGSTGELFF; CDR3 DNA: TGCGCCAGCACCAATTCCGGGACAGGGAGTACCGGGGAGCTGTTTTTT
D gene: NA; J gene: TRBJ1-2; V gene: TRBV11-2; clone size: NA; CDR3 protein: CASSPEVVRYGYTF; CDR3 DNA: TGTGCCAGCAGCCCAGAGGTCGTGCGATATGGCTACACCTTC
D gene: NA; J gene: TRBJ2-3; V gene: TRBV4-3; clone size: NA; CDR3 protein: CASSRMAGSGTDTQYF; CDR3 DNA: TGCGCCAGCAGCCGCATGGCAGGGAGTGGCACAGATACGCAGTATTTT
D gene: TRBD2; J gene: TRBJ2-7; V gene: TRBV14; clone size: few; CDR3 protein: CASSQRRAGGGHEQYF; CDR3 DNA: TGTGCCAGCAGCCAAAGAAGAGCGGGAGGAGGTCACGAGCAGTACTTC
D gene: NA; J gene: TRBJ1-6; V gene: TRBV18; clone size: NA; CDR3 protein: CASSPSWEGPSPLHF; CDR3 DNA: TGTGCCAGCTCACCAAGTTGGGAGGGGCCCTCACCCCTCCACTTT
D gene: NA; J gene: TRBJ2-3; V gene: TRBV20-1; clone size: many; CDR3 protein: CSAQSGDTQYF; CDR3 DNA: TGCAGTGCTCAATCAGGCGATACGCAGTATTTT
D gene: TRBD1; J gene: TRBJ1-3; V gene: TRBV7-8; clone size: NA; CDR3 protein: CASSLDRDGNTIYF; CDR3 DNA: TGTGCCAGCAGCCTGGACAGGGACGGAAACACCATATATTTT
D gene: NA; J gene: TRBJ2-1; V gene: TRBV18; clone size: NA; CDR3 protein: CASSSGVGGASEQFF; CDR3 DNA: TGTGCCAGCTCATCAGGGGTCGGAGGTGCCAGTGAGCAGTTCTTC
D gene: TRBD1; J gene: TRBJ2-7; V gene: TRBV29-1; clone size: NA; CDR3 protein: CSVQGANEQYF; CDR3 DNA: TGCAGCGTACAGGGGGCCAACGAGCAGTACTTC
D gene: NA; J gene: TRBJ1-3; V gene: TRBV7-6; clone size: NA; CDR3 protein: CASSRPSGGGSGNTIYF; CDR3 DNA: TGTGCCAGCAGCCGACCCTCCGGGGGGGGTTCTGGAAACACCATATATTTT
D gene: NA; J gene: TRBJ1-1; V gene: TRBV19; clone size: few; CDR3 protein: CASSRTAGRNTEAFF; CDR3 DNA: TGTGCCAGTAGTAGAACAGCGGGACGGAACACTGAAGCTTTCTTT
D gene: NA; J gene: TRBJ1-1; V gene: TRBV5-5; clone size: NA; CDR3 protein: CASSLERGPEAFF; CDR3 DNA: TGTGCCAGCAGCTTGGAGAGAGGCCCTGAAGCTTTCTTT
D gene: NA; J gene: TRBJ2-2; V gene: TRBV28; clone size: NA; CDR3 protein: CASRGRGNTGELFF; CDR3 DNA: TGTGCCAGCAGGGGGCGCGGGAACACCGGGGAGCTGTTTTTT
D gene: TRBD1; J gene: TRBJ1-5; V gene: TRBV5-1; clone size: NA; CDR3 protein: CASSSTGGRDQPQHF; CDR3 DNA: TGCGCCAGCAGCTCGACAGGGGGGCGAGATCAGCCCCAGCATTTT
D gene: NA; J gene: TRBJ2-7; V gene: TRBV21-1; clone size: few; CDR3 protein: CASSLKGNGQYF; CDR3 DNA: TGTGCCAGCAGCCTAAAAGGTAATGGGCAGTACTTC
D gene: TRBD2; J gene: TRBJ2-3; V gene: TRBV10-2; clone size: NA; CDR3 protein: CASSEGDGGGGDTQYF; CDR3 DNA: TGCGCCAGCAGTGAGGGGGACGGGGGGGGAGGAGATACGCAGTATTTT
D gene: NA; J gene: TRBJ2-7; V gene: TRBV28; clone size: NA; CDR3 protein: CASSSLLREQYF; CDR3 DNA: TGTGCCAGCAGTTCCCTCCTCCGCGAGCAGTACTTC
D gene: NA; J gene: TRBJ2-3; V gene: TRBV18; clone size: NA; CDR3 protein: CASSPPGGQRTDTQYF; CDR3 DNA: TGTGCCAGCTCACCACCGGGGGGACAGAGAACAGATACGCAGTATTTT
D gene: NA; J gene: TRBJ1-2; V gene: TRBV6-1; clone size: NA; CDR3 protein: CASSQTGFANYGYTF; CDR3 DNA: TGTGCCAGCAGCCAAACAGGGTTCGCTAACTATGGCTACACCTTC
D gene: TRBD1; J gene: TRBJ1-6; V gene: TRBV5-8; clone size: NA; CDR3 protein: CASSQARGQGGNNSPLHF; CDR3 DNA: TGTGCCAGCAGCCAAGCCCGAGGACAGGGGGGAAATAATTCACCCCTCCACTTT
D gene: NA; J gene: TRBJ1-2; V gene: TRBV6-5; clone size: NA; CDR3 protein: CASRFLGGPNYGYTF; CDR3 DNA: TGTGCCAGCAGATTCCTGGGGGGTCCTAACTATGGCTACACCTTC
D gene: TRBD1; J gene: TRBJ1-2; V gene: TRBV19; clone size: NA; CDR3 protein: CASSPQQGTANSYGYTF; CDR3 DNA: TGTGCCAGTAGTCCCCAGCAGGGGACAGCAAACTCATATGGCTACACCTTC
D gene: NA; J gene: TRBJ2-3; V gene: TRBV5-1; clone size: NA; CDR3 protein: CASSLGGPADTQYF; CDR3 DNA: TGCGCCAGCAGCTTGGGGGGGCCGGCAGATACGCAGTATTTT
D gene: NA; J gene: TRBJ2-7; V gene: TRBV30; clone size: NA; CDR3 protein: CAWSPFSYEQYF; CDR3 DNA: TGTGCCTGGAGCCCGTTCTCCTACGAGCAGTACTTC
D gene: TRBD2; J gene: TRBJ2-5; V gene: TRBV4-1; clone size: NA; CDR3 protein: CASSQPQRGRSETQYF; CDR3 DNA: TGCGCCAGCAGCCAACCCCAGCGGGGGAGGAGTGAGACCCAGTACTTC
D gene: TRBD2; J gene: TRBJ2-1; V gene: TRBV19; clone size: few; CDR3 protein: CASGAGGNEQFF; CDR3 DNA: TGTGCCAGCGGGGCGGGGGGCAATGAGCAGTTCTTC
D gene: NA; J gene: TRBJ1-6; V gene: TRBV30; clone size: few; CDR3 protein: CAWSTPGISYNSPLHF; CDR3 DNA: TGTGCCTGGAGTACTCCAGGGATCTCCTATAATTCACCCCTCCACTTT
D gene: TRBD2; J gene: TRBJ2-4; V gene: TRBV5-1; clone size: NA; CDR3 protein: CASSLEPSGGPMKNIQYF; CDR3 DNA: TGCGCCAGCAGCTTGGAACCTAGCGGGGGCCCAATGAAAAACATTCAGTACTTC
D gene: TRBD1; J gene: TRBJ2-3; V gene: TRBV5-4; clone size: NA; CDR3 protein: CASSPPYRGSTDTQYF; CDR3 DNA: TGTGCCAGCAGCCCCCCATACAGGGGAAGCACAGATACGCAGTATTTT
D gene: NA; J gene: TRBJ2-7; V gene: TRBV15; clone size: NA; CDR3 protein: CATSPGTIDLREQYF; CDR3 DNA: TGTGCCACCAGCCCCGGGACAATTGACCTTCGCGAGCAGTACTTC
D gene: NA; J gene: TRBJ2-2; V gene: TRBV11-2; clone size: NA; CDR3 protein: CASSLGHLIGELFF; CDR3 DNA: TGTGCCAGCAGCTTAGGGCATCTGATCGGGGAGCTGTTTTTT
D gene: NA; J gene: TRBJ1-5; V gene: TRBV2; clone size: once; CDR3 protein: CASSGGPVRPQHF; CDR3 DNA: TGTGCCAGCAGTGGGGGCCCCGTGCGGCCCCAGCATTTT
D gene: NA; J gene: TRBJ2-2; V gene: TRBV28; clone size: NA; CDR3 protein: CASRWGGTGELFF; CDR3 DNA: TGTGCCAGCAGGTGGGGTGGGACCGGGGAGCTGTTTTTT
D gene: NA; J gene: TRBJ1-1; V gene: TRBV28; clone size: NA; CDR3 protein: CASSPQRPNTEAFF; CDR3 DNA: TGTGCCAGCAGTCCCCAAAGACCGAACACTGAAGCTTTCTTT
D gene: NA; J gene: TRBJ1-5; V gene: TRBV5-1; clone size: NA; CDR3 protein: CASSPGVNSNQPQHF; CDR3 DNA: TGCGCCAGCAGCCCAGGGGTGAATAGCAATCAGCCCCAGCATTTT
D gene: NA; J gene: TRBJ2-5; V gene: TRBV5-3; clone size: NA; CDR3 protein: CARSFRWQDQETQYF; CDR3 DNA: TGTGCCAGAAGTTTCAGGTGGCAGGACCAAGAGACCCAGTACTTC